These 27 T cell receptor beta chains were sequenced from one sample in a study of T cells in Graves' hyperthyroidism and ophthalmopathy. What was amplified from RNA transcripts were TCR beta CDR3 regions. TCR CDR3 regions were first amplified by RT-PCR with HTBI primers. Each CDR3 protein gets one entry after TCRdb re-called the multiplex PCR reads with MiXCR. The data show 610,000 or so distinct CDR3 sequences, 40% to 55% seen once. Material for sequencing was peripheral blood or thyroid tissue (not recorded which). The origin of the receptors is a woman aged 18-30 years with Graves' hyperthyroidism.

This clonotype was found many times. J is TRBJ2-7 and V is TRBV28; D ambiguous. The germline V and J ends were trimmed by 7 bases and 1 base, with 8 bases remaining between them. CDR3 length: 12 residues. The V gene's germline CDR1 is MDHEN and CDR2 SYDVKM. CDR3 sequence (DNA): TGTGCCAGCAACGACTCATCCTACGAGCAGTACTTC. Translated, it gives CASNDSSYEQYF. The entire variable domain, with the rest obtained from reference TRBV28 and TRBJ2-7, is as follows: DVKVTQSSRYLVKRTGEKVFLECVQDMDHENMFWYRQDPGLGLRLIYFSYDVKMKEKGDIPEGYSVSREKKERFSLILESASTNQTSMYLCASNDSSYEQYFGPGTRLTVT.

This clonotype was found many times. V gene TRBV12-3 or TRBV12-4 combines with J gene TRBJ1-1; D is uncertain. The ends were cut back, 2 bases at V and 0 bases at J, with 10 bases in the middle. The CDR3 has 15 amino acids. The CDR3 here is CASSLSGRLNTEAFF. The CDR3 DNA sequence: TGTGCCAGCAGTTTAAGCGGCAGGTTGAACACTGAAGCTTTCTTT.

The chain employs TRBV29-1 and TRBJ2-7; D is unclear. The CDR3 is 12 amino acids. With 7 bases removed from V and 3 bases from J, the gap between germline ends came to 13 bases. The germline V gene encodes CDR1 SQVTM and CDR2 ANQGSEA. CDR3 sequence: CSARPGDYEQYF. The CDR3 DNA sequence: TGCAGCGCCCGGCCTGGGGACTACGAGCAGTACTTC.

The chain employs TRBV2 and TRBJ1-2; D might be TRBD1 (5 bases). The CDR3 sequence is 13 residues long. The germline V gene has CDR1 SNHLY and CDR2 FYNNEI. V was clipped by 0 bases and J by 6 bases, with 8 bases between them. For the CDR3, the DNA is TGTGCCAGCAGTGAAGCGGGGGGGAATGGCTACACCTTC. This translates into CASSEAGGNGYTF.

The V call is TRBV20-1, the J call TRBJ1-1; TRBD1 is a possible D gene (5 bases). The CDR3 runs 14 residues. Per germline, CDR1 DFQATT and CDR2 SNEGSKA (reference sequence). The V end was cut by 3 bases, the J end by 4 bases, with 15 bases between. The CDR3 reads CSASSEEGRTEAFF. CDR3 nucleotide sequence: TGCAGTGCTAGTTCTGAGGAGGGGCGCACTGAAGCTTTCTTT.

This clonotype was counted ten times or more. The chain joins TRBV24-1 to TRBJ2-6; D is ambiguous. Deletions cut 3 bases from V and 2 bases from J, with 13 bases between. Looked up from germline, CDR1 is KGHDR and CDR2 is SFDVKD. CDR3 size: 17 residues. CDR3 sequence: CATSDQKRAAGANVLTF. The CDR3 DNA is TGTGCCACCAGTGATCAAAAAAGGGCGGCTGGGGCCAACGTCCTGACTTTC.

V gene TRBV7-3 combines with J gene TRBJ2-6; TRBD1 matches at 9 bases. This CDR3 has 19 residues. The V gene's germline CDR1 is SGHTA and CDR2 FQGTGA. V dropped 3 bases and J dropped 0; count of bases not matched to a gene: 9. The CDR3 DNA sequence: TGTGCCAGCAGCTTCATCCGGGACAGGGAGTCCTCTGGGGCCAACGTCCTGACTTTC. Residues: CASSFIRDRESSGANVLTF.

This clonotype was counted many times. The CDR3: CASSALMNTEAFF. CDR3 nucleotide sequence: TGTGCCAGCAGCGCCCTAATGAACACTGAAGCTTTCTTT. This chain joins TRBV7-3 and TRBJ1-1, with D unresolved. The CDR3 runs 13 residues. V lost 5 bases and J lost 0, with 7 bases in between. Germline V CDR1 and CDR2: SGHTA, FQGTGA.

Concerning this clonotype itself: A much larger clone differs from this one at a single base, so this may be a read error. The rearrangement joins TRBV7-2 to TRBJ1-5; D gene unclear. Trimming removed 1 base from V and 9 bases from J, with 16 bases in between. This CDR3 comprises 15 residues. CDR1 is SGHTA and CDR2 is FQGNSA in the germline V gene. CDR3: CASSLVLSRTRPQHF. The CDR3, as DNA: TGTGCCAGCAGCTTAGTCTTAAGCAGAACACGGCCCCAGCATTTT.

This clonotype was recorded many times. The chain couples TRBV7-6 to TRBJ1-1; D remains unclear. The CDR3 covers 13 residues. The germline V and J ends were trimmed by 5 bases and 3 bases, with 10 bases remaining between them. Germline loops: CDR1 SGHVS, CDR2 FNYEAQ. Written as DNA, the CDR3 is TGTGCCAGCAGCCAGACGGAGTACACTGAAGCTTTCTTT. This gives the protein CASSQTEYTEAFF.

The gene calls are TRBV7-9 and TRBJ2-7; D is tentatively TRBD1 or TRBD2 (5 bases each). V lost 7 bases, J lost 1 base, and 20 bases lay in between. This CDR3 is 16 amino acids long. From germline, CDR1 is SEHNR and CDR2 FQNEAQ (reference sequence). In DNA form, the CDR3 reads TGTGCCAGCACCTTGTTTAAGGGGAGCGGATCCTACGAGCAGTACTTC. Translated, it gives CASTLFKGSGSYEQYF.

This clonotype has at least ten counts. J is TRBJ2-7 and V is TRBV5-1; a possible D gene is TRBD1 (5 bases). V was cut by 0 bases and J by 7 bases, with 11 bases left in between. This CDR3 contains 13 residues. Germline assignment: CDR1 SGHRS and CDR2 YFSETQ. CDR3 in amino acids: CASSLGLGAEQYF. Written as DNA, the CDR3 is TGCGCCAGCAGCTTGGGACTTGGGGCGGAGCAGTACTTC.

This clonotype was detected ten times or more. This chain connects TRBV9 to TRBJ1-3; D not resolved. V was clipped by 4 bases and J by 2 bases, with 7 bases between them. The CDR3 is 13 residues long. The germline CDR1 and CDR2 sequences are SGDLS and YYNGEE. In DNA form, the CDR3 reads TGTGCCAGCAGCCCTGAGGCTGGAAACACCATATATTTT. Protein: CASSPEAGNTIYF.

In its sample, this clonotype was seen many times. The chain couples TRBV7-9 to TRBJ2-5, with D perhaps given as TRBD1 or TRBD2 (5 bases each). Trimming pared 5 bases from V and 0 bases from J, leaving 16 bases between. Germline lookup yields CDR1 SEHNR and CDR2 FQNEAQ (reference sequence). CDR3 length: 16 residues. The CDR3 nucleotides read TGTGCCAGCAGCCCCGGGACGGAAACGTACCAAGAGACCCAGTACTTC. Residues: CASSPGTETYQETQYF.

This chain joins TRBV7-9 and TRBJ2-6; D call uncertain. Germline CDR1 reads SEHNR; CDR2 reads FQNEAQ (reference sequence). The CDR3 is 16 amino acids. Trimming removed 1 base at V and 0 bases at J, with 7 bases between. CDR3 DNA: TGTGCCAGCAGCTTAGTTAGGTACTCTGGGGCCAACGTCCTGACTTTC. Translating it yields CASSLVRYSGANVLTF.

This clonotype was counted between two and nine times. The rearrangement joins TRBV7-2 to TRBJ2-7; 9 nucleotides match TRBD1. This CDR3 spans 14 amino acids. CDR1 is SGHTA and CDR2 is FQGNSA in the germline V gene. J lost 3 bases, V lost 4 bases, and 4 bases had no gene match. The CDR3 region has the DNA TGTGCCAGCAGCTCCGGGACAGGGATCTACGAGCAGTACTTC. It specifies CASSSGTGIYEQYF. The variable domain in full, completed from reference TRBV7-2 and TRBJ2-7, reads GAGVSQSPSNKVTEKGKDVELRCDPISGHTALYWYRQSLGQGLEFLIYFQGNSAPDKSGLPSDRFSAERTGGSVSTLTIQRTQQEDSAVYLCASSSGTGIYEQYFGPGTRLTVT.

This clonotype came up a few times. The chain recombines TRBV29-1 with TRBJ1-3; no firm D call. Germline CDR1 is SQVTM and CDR2 is ANQGSEA. V lost 2 bases and J lost 7, with 9 bases in between. The CDR3 is 12 amino acids. Here the CDR3 DNA reads TGCAGCGTTGAAAGGTTCCCGAACACCATATATTTT. Protein product: CSVERFPNTIYF.

This rearrangement joins TRBV29-1 to TRBJ2-5; 9 nucleotides align to TRBD1. The DNA matches TRBJ2-1 better at its end, which makes the J call doubtful. The CDR3 runs 13 residues. Germline V gene sequence: CDR1 SQVTM, CDR2 ANQGSEA. CDR3 in DNA: TGCAGCGAGGGACAGGGTTTTTACAATGAGCAGTTCTTC. Translated, it gives CSEGQGFYNEQFF.

This clonotype appeared many times. The J gene is TRBJ1-1, the V gene TRBV5-1; D possibly corresponds to TRBD1 (6 bases). Per the germline V gene, CDR1 is SGHRS and CDR2 is YFSETQ. The CDR3 sequence is 15 residues long. V was pared by 1 base and J by 7 bases, with 17 bases between. CDR3 protein: CASSLSPGETIEAFF. The CDR3, as DNA: TGCGCCAGCAGCTTGAGTCCAGGGGAAACTATTGAAGCTTTCTTT. Full variable domain (outside the CDR3, taken from reference TRBV5-1 and TRBJ1-1): KAGVTQTPRYLIKTRGQQVTLSCSPISGHRSVSWYQQTPGQGLQFLFEYFSETQRNKGNFPGRFSGRQFSNSRSEMNVSTLELGDSALYLCASSLSPGETIEAFFGQGTRLTVV.

At least ten counts were recorded for this clonotype. The chain employs TRBV20-1 and TRBJ2-7; TRBD1 or TRBD2 may be the D gene (5 bases each). The V end was cut by 0 bases, the J end by 2 bases, with 17 bases between. This CDR3 is built from 16 residues. Germline CDR1 reads DFQATT; CDR2 reads SNEGSKA (reference sequence). The DNA for the CDR3 is TGCAGTGCTAGAGATGAGGGAAGGGGCGGCCCCTACGAGCAGTACTTC. Translated, it gives CSARDEGRGGPYEQYF.

This sequence joins TRBV5-1 and TRBJ1-3, with D uncertain. CDR1 and CDR2 from the germline V gene are SGHRS and YFSETQ. There are 14 residues in the CDR3. The germline V and J ends were trimmed by 4 bases and 1 base, with 9 bases remaining between them. As DNA, the CDR3 is TGCGCCAGCAGCCTTGACACGTCTGGAAACACCATATATTTT. Protein sequence: CASSLDTSGNTIYF.

The CDR3, as DNA: TGTGCCAGCAGTCTACAGGGAGGTCAGCCCCAGTACTTC. Residues: CASSLQGGQPQYF. This chain uses TRBV12-3 or TRBV12-4 with TRBJ2-5; D is possibly TRBD1 or TRBD2 (6 bases each). The CDR3 has 13 amino acids. V was trimmed by 5 bases and J by 9 bases, leaving 16 bases between them.

V is TRBV27 and J is TRBJ2-7, with 9 bases aligning to TRBD1. The CDR3 runs to 13 residues. Unmatched junction bases numbered 6, after V lost 6 bases and J lost 6 bases. The germline CDR1 and CDR2 sequences are MNHEY and SMNVEV (reference sequence). CDR3 loop: CASRGTGRGEQYF. Written as DNA, the CDR3 is TGTGCCAGCAGAGGGACAGGGAGGGGCGAGCAGTACTTC.

This clonotype appeared many times. V gene TRBV9 combines with J gene TRBJ2-7, with TRBD2 identical over 9 bases. V dropped 3 bases and J dropped 4; count of bases not matched to a gene: 5. The CDR3 is 14 amino acids. Germline V gene lookup returns CDR1 SGDLS and CDR2 YYNGEE. The CDR3 DNA sequence: TGTGCCAGCAGCGGTAGCGGGAGAGAGTACGAGCAGTACTTC. Its translation is CASSGSGREYEQYF.

The V gene is TRBV7-2, the J gene TRBJ1-4; D uncertain. The CDR3 loop spans 10 amino acids. Germline CDR1 is SGHTA and CDR2 is FQGNSA. Trimming took off 2 bases at V and 13 bases at J, with 5 bases between the two ends. The CDR3 DNA reads TGTGCCAGCAGCTTAAATGGACTGTTTTTT. Amino acids: CASSLNGLFF.

The chain recombines TRBV20-1 with TRBJ1-2; D remains ambiguous. This CDR3 has 13 amino acids. V lost 1 base to trimming and J lost 3 bases, with 9 bases between them. CDR1 and CDR2 (germline): DFQATT, SNEGSKA (reference sequence). CDR3 sequence: CSARVAGHYGYTF. The CDR3 DNA follows: TGCAGTGCTAGAGTGGCAGGCCACTATGGCTACACCTTC.

This clonotype was observed many times. The chain has TRBV11-3 and TRBJ1-3; 9 bases align to TRBD1. J lost 1 base, V lost 4 bases, and 2 bases had no gene match. The CDR3 sequence is 15 residues long. Germline CDR1 is SGHNT and CDR2 is YENEEA. This chain's CDR3 is CASSYDRGSGNTIYF. The CDR3 coding sequence is TGTGCCAGCAGCTACGACAGGGGGTCTGGAAACACCATATATTTT.